Below are 3 T cell receptor beta chains sequenced from a single sample in a study of early T cells in non-severe SARS-CoV-2 infection. One entry per CDR3 protein, called by TCRdb with MiXCR from the 5' RACE reads. Of around 29,000 distinct CDR3 sequences listed, about 6.1% are singletons. Source material: whole blood. The receptors shown here come from an adult who was a healthcare worker with PCR-confirmed SARS-CoV-2 infection or an uninfected control (not recorded which).

Ten or more counts support this clonotype. The gene calls are TRBV25-1 and TRBJ2-7, with 8 bases identical to TRBD1. Germline V gene lookup returns CDR1 MGHDK and CDR2 SYGVNS. The CDR3 length is 15 residues. The J segment lost 4 bases and the V segment lost 5 bases, leaving 10 bases of the junction unmatched. In DNA form, the CDR3 reads TGTGCCAGCAGTTATGCCGGGACAGGATCATACGAGCAGTACTTC. Protein: CASSYAGTGSYEQYF.

This clonotype was seen many times. The chain has TRBV12-3 or TRBV12-4 and TRBJ1-1; D is unclear. The V end was cut by 2 bases, the J end by 1 base, with 8 bases between. This CDR3 contains 14 residues. The CDR3 DNA sequence: TGTGCCAGCAGTTTAAACCCGGAGAACACTGAAGCTTTCTTT. This translates into CASSLNPENTEAFF.

This clonotype was counted ten times or more. This rearrangement joins TRBV20-1 to TRBJ2-1; perhaps D is TRBD1 or TRBD2 (5 bases each). CDR3 length: 14 residues. V lost 5 bases, J lost 8 bases, and 19 bases lay in between. The V gene's germline CDR1 is DFQATT and CDR2 SNEGSKA (reference sequence). This chain's CDR3 is CSAREPGGWDEQFF. The CDR3 DNA sequence: TGCAGTGCTCGGGAACCTGGGGGATGGGATGAGCAGTTCTTC.